Following are 23 T cell receptor beta chains from one sample sequenced in a study of shared clonotypes between healthy human individuals. TCRdb keeps only in-frame clones here, not all; method: immunoSEQ multiplex PCR. The sample includes 2 million or so clones, over 85% of them seen just once. Input material: naive CD4+ T cells sorted from blood. Subset of the sample: CD45RA+ positively selected. These receptors all stem from a man aged 18-30 years in good health.

The J gene is TRBJ1-1, the V gene TRBV2; TRBD1 might be the D (6 bases). With 10 bases removed from V and 6 bases from J, the gap between germline ends came to 18 bases. This CDR3 comprises 13 residues. Germline V lookup: CDR1 SNHLY, CDR2 FYNNEI. The CDR3 protein is CATTTGRGAEAFF. CDR3 in DNA: TGTGCCACCACGACAGGCCGGGGGGCTGAAGCTTTCTTT.

The gene calls are TRBV19 and TRBJ1-6, with D hard to call. V was clipped by 5 bases and J by 3 bases, with 14 bases between them. Germline V gene sequence: CDR1 LNHDA, CDR2 SQIVND (reference sequence). The CDR3 runs 16 residues. The CDR3 is CASSVGSGFYNSPLHF. Written as DNA, the CDR3 is TGTGCCAGTAGTGTCGGAAGTGGATTCTATAATTCACCCCTCCACTTT. The full variable domain, rest sourced from reference TRBV19 and TRBJ1-6, is DGGITQSPKYLFRKEGQNVTLSCEQNLNHDAMYWYRQDPGQGLRLIYYSQIVNDFQKGDIAEGYSVSREKKESFPLTVTSAQKNPTAFYLCASSVGSGFYNSPLHFGNGTRLTVT.

J is TRBJ1-1 and V is TRBV5-1; 11 bases map to TRBD1. Germline CDR1 SGHRS, CDR2 YFSETQ. The V gene end was trimmed by 4 bases and the J gene end by 6 bases; junction bases not matched to a gene: 8. This CDR3 has 15 amino acids. CDR3 sequence: CASSADRGHDAEAFF. The CDR3, as DNA: TGCGCCAGCAGCGCGGACAGGGGGCATGACGCTGAAGCTTTCTTT.

This chain connects TRBV18 to TRBJ2-7; D unclear. The CDR3 runs to 13 residues. Per the germline V gene, CDR1 is KGHSH and CDR2 is LQKENI. Trimming took 4 bases from V and 7 from J, leaving 14 bases between them. The CDR3 here is CASSQWGEYEQYF. The CDR3 DNA reads TGTGCCAGCTCACAATGGGGTGAATATGAGCAGTACTTC.

In the case of this clone: This may stem from a read error, because a much larger clone lies one nucleotide away. This specimen includes other DNA sequences encoding the same CDR3. The CDR3 reads CSARGGYGYTF. CDR3 nucleotide sequence: TGCAGTGCTAGGGGTGGCTATGGCTACACCTTC. This chain joins TRBV20-1 and TRBJ1-2; D is unclear. V dropped 3 bases and J dropped 4 bases, with 6 bases sitting between them. The CDR3 sequence is 11 residues long. The germline V gene encodes CDR1 DFQATT and CDR2 SNEGSKA (reference sequence).

The chain is built from TRBV7-2 and TRBJ1-5, with D perhaps TRBD1 (6 bases). The length of the CDR3 is 15 residues. V gave up 5 bases and J gave up 1 base, with 12 bases separating them. Germline CDR1 reads SGHTA; CDR2 reads FQGNSA. DNA for the CDR3: TGTGCCAGCAGCCCTCCGGGACACAGCAATCAGCCCCAGCATTTT. Translation gives CASSPPGHSNQPQHF.

The J gene is TRBJ2-3, the V gene TRBV27; D might be TRBD2 (6 bases). V was pared by 6 bases and J by 6 bases, with 13 bases between. This CDR3 has 13 residues. Germline V gene lookup returns CDR1 MNHEY and CDR2 SMNVEV (reference sequence). DNA for the CDR3: TGTGCCAGCAGCGAACTAGCATTCGATACGCAGTATTTT. Its protein product is CASSELAFDTQYF.

In DNA form, the CDR3 reads TGCGCCAGCAGCCCAGGGGAACCCTACGAGCAGTACTTC. Translating gives CASSPGEPYEQYF. The chain combines TRBV5-1 with TRBJ2-7; D is possibly TRBD1 (6 bases). The CDR3 has 13 residues. Trimming cost V 4 bases and J 2 bases, with 10 bases left between them. Germline V CDR1 and CDR2: SGHRS, YFSETQ.

The V call is TRBV15, the J call TRBJ2-1; D might be TRBD1 (5 bases). V lost 9 bases to trimming and J lost 2 bases, with 14 bases between them. Germline values: CDR1 LNHNV, CDR2 YYDKDF (reference sequence). The CDR3 loop spans 14 amino acids. CDR3: CATRDSNTYNEQFF. In DNA, the CDR3 is TGTGCCACGAGAGACAGCAACACCTACAATGAGCAGTTCTTC.

In the case of this clone: Compared with germline, one end of the junction differs, possibly owing to a read error. As DNA, the CDR3 is TGTGCCAGCAGTGATGGTATAGTCTTC. It is translated as CASSDGIVF. This rearrangement joins TRBV6-4 to TRBJ2-7, with D unclear. The CDR3 has 9 residues. In germline, CDR1 is MRHNA, CDR2 SNTAGT.

Only one count was recorded for this clone. Just one base apart from a much larger clone, this may be a read error. In the same sample, other DNA sequences code for this CDR3. The genes are TRBV6-1 and TRBJ1-5; TRBD1 matches at 9 bases. V gave up 6 bases and J gave up 4 bases; unmatched junction bases: 1. The germline gives CDR1 MNHNS, CDR2 SASEGT. The CDR3 has 13 residues. The DNA of the CDR3 is TGTGCCAGCAGAGGGACAGGGAATCAGCCCCAGCATTTT. Amino acid sequence: CASRGTGNQPQHF.

Worth noting for this clone: This CDR3 is also generated by other DNA sequences in the sample. V usage is TRBV19 and J usage is TRBJ2-1, with TRBD2 matching over 11 bases. The V and J ends lost 9 bases and 7 bases, in that order; junction bases with no gene match: 5. Germline V gene sequence: CDR1 LNHDA, CDR2 SQIVND (reference sequence). The CDR3 is 13 residues long. CDR3 nucleotides: TGTGCCAGCAGACTAGCGGGACGGAATGAGCAGTTCTTC. Residues: CASRLAGRNEQFF.

This clone was detected once. This may be a read error, as it is one base from a much larger clone. In nucleotides, the CDR3 is TGTGCCAGCAGCTTCCAAGAGACCCAGTACTTC. Amino acids: CASSFQETQYF. The gene calls are TRBV7-3 and TRBJ2-5; D call uncertain. V lost 3 bases and J 1 base, leaving 0 bases between the germline ends. There are 11 residues in the CDR3. Germline V CDR1 and CDR2: SGHTA, FQGTGA.

The chain uses TRBV6-6 and TRBJ1-1; TRBD1 aligns across 7 bases. The CDR3 spans 15 residues. The V and J ends lost 5 bases and 2 bases, in that order; junction bases with no gene match: 8. Germline CDR1 MNHNY, CDR2 SVGAGI (reference sequence). CDR3 DNA: TGTGCCAGCAGTCCTCCGACAGGGTCAAACACTGAAGCTTTCTTT. Encoded protein: CASSPPTGSNTEAFF.

Here the CDR3 DNA reads TGTGCCTCACGATATGGACAGACTGGCGAGCAGTACTTC. It is translated as CASRYGQTGEQYF. The chain joins TRBV2 to TRBJ2-7; D perhaps matches TRBD1 (6 bases). Per the germline V gene, CDR1 is SNHLY and CDR2 is FYNNEI. V was trimmed by 11 bases and J by 6 bases, leaving 20 bases between them. The CDR3 consists of 13 residues.

The chain is built from TRBV5-1 and TRBJ2-2; a possible D gene is TRBD2 (6 bases). The CDR3 spans 15 residues. Trimming took off 6 bases at V and 2 bases at J, with 14 bases between the two ends. CDR1 is SGHRS, CDR2 YFSETQ, per germline. The CDR3 DNA reads TGCGCCAGCACCCAGACGGGGACTAACACCGGGGAGCTGTTTTTT. Translating gives CASTQTGTNTGELFF. The entire variable domain, with the rest obtained from reference TRBV5-1 and TRBJ2-2, is as follows: KAGVTQTPRYLIKTRGQQVTLSCSPISGHRSVSWYQQTPGQGLQFLFEYFSETQRNKGNFPGRFSGRQFSNSRSEMNVSTLELGDSALYLCASTQTGTNTGELFFGEGSRLTVL.

The V call is TRBV29-1, the J call TRBJ1-2; possibly TRBD1 for D (6 bases). Trimming stripped 4 bases from V and 2 bases from J, with 17 bases between. The CDR3 is 15 residues long. Looked up from germline, CDR1 is SQVTM and CDR2 is ANQGSEA. CDR3 protein: CSVAQGLGGNYGYTF. In DNA form, the CDR3 reads TGCAGCGTTGCCCAGGGCCTAGGGGGGAACTATGGCTACACCTTC.

Comments on this clone: Other DNA sequences in this sample translate to the same CDR3. Here the CDR3 DNA reads TGTGCCAGCAGCTTAGATGGTCGGAACACCGGGGAGCTGTTTTTT. This sequence encodes CASSLDGRNTGELFF. The chain links TRBV7-9 to TRBJ2-2; D remains unclear. V was pared by 1 base and J by 1 base, with 7 bases between. Per germline, CDR1 SEHNR and CDR2 FQNEAQ (reference sequence). CDR3 length: 15 residues.

A single count supports this clone. The rearrangement joins TRBV5-5 to TRBJ1-2; TRBD1 aligns across 9 bases. In germline, CDR1 is SGHKS, CDR2 YYEKEE (reference sequence). The CDR3 covers 17 residues. J was trimmed by 3 bases and V by 4 bases; bases with no gene match: 13. In DNA form, the CDR3 reads TGTGCCAGCAGCCCACTGCCGGGACAGGGAAGGGACTATGGCTACACCTTC. Translating gives CASSPLPGQGRDYGYTF.

The chain has TRBV11-3 and TRBJ2-2; 8 positions match TRBD1. The CDR3 totals 16 residues. J lost 2 bases, V lost 5 bases, and 7 bases had no gene match. Germline CDR1 reads SGHNT; CDR2 reads YENEEA. This CDR3 is CASSRTGQVNTGELFF. The CDR3 nucleotides read TGTGCCAGCAGCCGAACGGGACAGGTTAACACCGGGGAGCTGTTTTTT.

This chain links TRBV9 with TRBJ2-1; 10 bases align to TRBD2. CDR3 length: 14 residues. With V trimmed by 3 bases and J by 8 bases, 5 bases remained unmatched. Germline V CDR1 and CDR2: SGDLS, YYNGEE. The CDR3 loop reads CASSAGTSVHEQFF. The CDR3 DNA sequence: TGTGCCAGCAGCGCCGGGACTAGCGTCCATGAGCAGTTCTTC. Full variable domain (remainder filled in from reference TRBV9 and TRBJ2-1): DSGVTQTPKHLITATGQRVTLRCSPRSGDLSVYWYQQSLDQGLQFLIQYYNGEERAKGNILERFSAQQFPDLHSELNLSSLELGDSALYFCASSAGTSVHEQFFGPGTRLTVL.

The chain uses TRBV7-9 and TRBJ2-5; 8 nucleotides line up with TRBD1. Germline-derived CDR1 and CDR2 are SEHNR and FQNEAQ (reference sequence). V lost 5 bases, J lost 2 bases, and 7 bases stayed unmatched. There are 15 residues in the CDR3. CDR3 protein: CASSAVQGAQETQYF. For the CDR3, the DNA is TGTGCCAGCAGCGCCGTCCAGGGGGCACAAGAGACCCAGTACTTC.

The chain's CDR3 is CASSLVAVGYNEQFF. The CDR3 DNA reads as TGCGCCAGCAGCTTGGTGGCAGTGGGCTACAATGAGCAGTTCTTC. V is TRBV5-1 and J is TRBJ2-1, with D uncertain. The CDR3 consists of 15 residues. The germline V gene encodes CDR1 SGHRS and CDR2 YFSETQ. The germline V and J ends were trimmed by 0 bases and 3 bases, with 10 bases remaining between them.